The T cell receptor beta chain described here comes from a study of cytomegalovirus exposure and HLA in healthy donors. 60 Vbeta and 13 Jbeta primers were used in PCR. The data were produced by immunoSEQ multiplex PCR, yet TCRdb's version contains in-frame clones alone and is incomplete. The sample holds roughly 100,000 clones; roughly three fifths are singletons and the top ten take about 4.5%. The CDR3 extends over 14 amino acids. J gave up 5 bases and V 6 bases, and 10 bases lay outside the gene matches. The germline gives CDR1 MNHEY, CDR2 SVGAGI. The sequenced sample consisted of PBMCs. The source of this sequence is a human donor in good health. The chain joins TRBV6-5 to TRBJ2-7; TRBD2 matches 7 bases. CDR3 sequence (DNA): TGTGCCAGCAGATCTCTGGGGGAGGGCCACGAGCAGTACTTC. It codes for CASRSLGEGHEQYF.